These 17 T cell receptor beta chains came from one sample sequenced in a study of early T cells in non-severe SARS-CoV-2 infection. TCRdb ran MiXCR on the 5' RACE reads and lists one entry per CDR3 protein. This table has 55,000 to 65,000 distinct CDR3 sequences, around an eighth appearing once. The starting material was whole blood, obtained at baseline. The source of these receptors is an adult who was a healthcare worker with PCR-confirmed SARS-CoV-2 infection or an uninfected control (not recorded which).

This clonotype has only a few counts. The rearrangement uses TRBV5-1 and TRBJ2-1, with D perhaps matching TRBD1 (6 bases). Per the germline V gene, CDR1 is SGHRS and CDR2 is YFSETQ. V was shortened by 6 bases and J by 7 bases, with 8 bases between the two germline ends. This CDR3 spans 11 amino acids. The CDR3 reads CASTGENEQFF. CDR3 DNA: TGCGCCAGCACAGGGGAGAATGAGCAGTTCTTC.

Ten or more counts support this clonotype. The CDR3 here is CSAGGVYEKLFF. CDR3 in DNA: TGCAGCGCTGGCGGGGTATATGAAAAACTGTTTTTT. J is TRBJ1-4 and V is TRBV29-1; D not certain. V was cut by 7 bases and J by 6 bases, with 12 bases left in between. The CDR3 is 12 amino acids. Looked up from germline, CDR1 is SQVTM and CDR2 is ANQGSEA.

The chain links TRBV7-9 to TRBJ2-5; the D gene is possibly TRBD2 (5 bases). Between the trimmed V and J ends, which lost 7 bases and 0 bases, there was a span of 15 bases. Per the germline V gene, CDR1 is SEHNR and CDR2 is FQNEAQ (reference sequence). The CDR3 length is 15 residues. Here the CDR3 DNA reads TGTGCCAGCACGTCAGAAGCGGAGTACCAAGAGACCCAGTACTTC. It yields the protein CASTSEAEYQETQYF.

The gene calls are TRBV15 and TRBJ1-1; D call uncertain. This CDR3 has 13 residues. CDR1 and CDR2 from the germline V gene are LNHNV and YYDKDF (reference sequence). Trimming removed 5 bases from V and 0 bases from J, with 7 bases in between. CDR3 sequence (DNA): TGTGCCACCAGCGTAGGGTTGAACACTGAAGCTTTCTTT. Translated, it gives CATSVGLNTEAFF. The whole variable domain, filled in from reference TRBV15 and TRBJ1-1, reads DAMVIQNPRYQVTQFGKPVTLSCSQTLNHNVMYWYQQKSSQAPKLLFHYYDKDFNNEADTPDNFQSRRPNTSFCFLDIRSPGLGDTAMYLCATSVGLNTEAFFGQGTRLTVV.

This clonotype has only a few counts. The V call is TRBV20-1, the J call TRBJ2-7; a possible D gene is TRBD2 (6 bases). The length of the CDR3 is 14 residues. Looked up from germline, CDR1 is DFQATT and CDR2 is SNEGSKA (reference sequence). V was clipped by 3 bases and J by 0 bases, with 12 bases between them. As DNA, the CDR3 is TGCAGTGCTAGTGATGCGGGGCGCTCCTACGAGCAGTACTTC. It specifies CSASDAGRSYEQYF.

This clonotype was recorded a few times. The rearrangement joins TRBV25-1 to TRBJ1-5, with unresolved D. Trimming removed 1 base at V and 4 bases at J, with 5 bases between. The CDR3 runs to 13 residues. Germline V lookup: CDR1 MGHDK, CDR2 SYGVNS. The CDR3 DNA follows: TGTGCCAGCAGTGAATCCGGGAATCAGCCCCAGCATTTT. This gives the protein CASSESGNQPQHF.

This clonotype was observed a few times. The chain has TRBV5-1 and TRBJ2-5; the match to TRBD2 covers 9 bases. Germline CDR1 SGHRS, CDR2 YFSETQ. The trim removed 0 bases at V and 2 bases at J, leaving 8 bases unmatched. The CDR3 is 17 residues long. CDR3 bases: TGCGCCAGCAGCTTGGGGATTAGCGGGGGTGTTCAAGAGACCCAGTACTTC. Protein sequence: CASSLGISGGVQETQYF.

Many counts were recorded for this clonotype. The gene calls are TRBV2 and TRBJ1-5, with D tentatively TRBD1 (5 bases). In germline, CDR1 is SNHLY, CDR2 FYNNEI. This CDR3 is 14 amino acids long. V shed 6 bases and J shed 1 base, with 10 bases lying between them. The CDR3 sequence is CASRPGLSNQPQHF. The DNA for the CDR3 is TGTGCCAGCAGACCGGGACTCAGCAATCAGCCCCAGCATTTT.

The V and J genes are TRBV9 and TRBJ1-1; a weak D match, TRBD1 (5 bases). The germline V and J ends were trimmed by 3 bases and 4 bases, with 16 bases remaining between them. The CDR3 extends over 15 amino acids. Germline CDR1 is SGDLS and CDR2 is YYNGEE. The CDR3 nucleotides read TGTGCCAGCAGCGGGGCAGGCAGGGACGGCACTGAAGCTTTCTTT. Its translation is CASSGAGRDGTEAFF.

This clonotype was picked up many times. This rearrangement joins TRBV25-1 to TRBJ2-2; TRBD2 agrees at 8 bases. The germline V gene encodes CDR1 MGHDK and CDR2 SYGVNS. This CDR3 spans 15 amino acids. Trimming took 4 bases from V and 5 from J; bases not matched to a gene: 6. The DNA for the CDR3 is TGTGCCAGCAGTGTTTCGGCGGGAGGAACCGGGGAGCTGTTTTTT. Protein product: CASSVSAGGTGELFF.

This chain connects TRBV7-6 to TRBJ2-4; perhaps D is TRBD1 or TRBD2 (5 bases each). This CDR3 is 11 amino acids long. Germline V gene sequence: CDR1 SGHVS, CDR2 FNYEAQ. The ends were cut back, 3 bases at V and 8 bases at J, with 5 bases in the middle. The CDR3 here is CASSLGDIQYF. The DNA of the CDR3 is TGTGCCAGCAGCTTGGGGGACATTCAGTACTTC.

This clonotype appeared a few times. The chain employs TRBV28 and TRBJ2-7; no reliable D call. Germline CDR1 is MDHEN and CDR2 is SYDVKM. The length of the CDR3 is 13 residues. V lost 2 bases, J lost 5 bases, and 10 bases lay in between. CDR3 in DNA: TGTGCCAGCAGTTTAAGAGACTTAGACGAGCAGTACTTC. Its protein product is CASSLRDLDEQYF.

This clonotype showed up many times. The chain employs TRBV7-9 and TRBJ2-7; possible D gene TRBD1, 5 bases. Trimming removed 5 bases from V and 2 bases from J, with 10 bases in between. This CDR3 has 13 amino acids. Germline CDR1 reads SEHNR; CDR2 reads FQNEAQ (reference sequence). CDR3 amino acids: CASSPPQAYEQYF. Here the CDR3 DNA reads TGTGCCAGCAGCCCCCCACAGGCCTACGAGCAGTACTTC.

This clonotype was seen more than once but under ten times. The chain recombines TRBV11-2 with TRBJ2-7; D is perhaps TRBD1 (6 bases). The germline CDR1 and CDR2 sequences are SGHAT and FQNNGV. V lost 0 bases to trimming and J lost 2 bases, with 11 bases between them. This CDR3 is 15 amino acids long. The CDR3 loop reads CASSLETGQAYEQYF. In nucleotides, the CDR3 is TGTGCCAGCAGCTTAGAGACAGGACAAGCCTACGAGCAGTACTTC.

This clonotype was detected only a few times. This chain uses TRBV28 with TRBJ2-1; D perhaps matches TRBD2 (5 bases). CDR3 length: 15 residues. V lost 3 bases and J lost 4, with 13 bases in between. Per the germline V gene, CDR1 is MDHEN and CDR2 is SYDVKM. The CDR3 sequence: CASSFRSDFYNEQFF. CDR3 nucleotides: TGTGCCAGCAGTTTTCGGTCGGACTTTTACAATGAGCAGTTCTTC.

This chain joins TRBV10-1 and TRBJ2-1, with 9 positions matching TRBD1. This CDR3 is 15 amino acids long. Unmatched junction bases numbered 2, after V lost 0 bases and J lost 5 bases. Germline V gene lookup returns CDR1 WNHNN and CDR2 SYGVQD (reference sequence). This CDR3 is CASSESTGGHNEQFF. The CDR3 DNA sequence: TGCGCCAGCAGTGAGTCAACAGGGGGCCACAATGAGCAGTTCTTC.

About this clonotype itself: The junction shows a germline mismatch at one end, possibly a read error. The chain's CDR3 is CASSREGSTGELFF. CDR3 nucleotide sequence: TGTGCTAGCAGCCGAGAGGGGAGCACCGGGGAGCTGTTTTTT. The chain joins TRBV7-7 to TRBJ2-2; possibly TRBD1 or TRBD2 for D (5 bases each). There are 14 residues in the CDR3. Germline CDR1 reads SSHAT; CDR2 reads FNYEAQ (reference sequence).